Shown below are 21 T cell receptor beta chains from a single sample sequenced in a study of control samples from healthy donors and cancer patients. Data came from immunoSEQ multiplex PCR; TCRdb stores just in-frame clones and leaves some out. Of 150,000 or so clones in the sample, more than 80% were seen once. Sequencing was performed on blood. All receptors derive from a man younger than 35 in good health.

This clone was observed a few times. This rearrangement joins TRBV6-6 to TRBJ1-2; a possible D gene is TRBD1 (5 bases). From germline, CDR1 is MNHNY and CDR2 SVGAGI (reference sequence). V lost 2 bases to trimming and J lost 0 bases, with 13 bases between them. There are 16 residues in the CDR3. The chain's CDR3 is CASSYGDPKPNYGYTF. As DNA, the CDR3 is TGTGCCAGCAGTTACGGGGACCCCAAACCTAACTATGGCTACACCTTC.

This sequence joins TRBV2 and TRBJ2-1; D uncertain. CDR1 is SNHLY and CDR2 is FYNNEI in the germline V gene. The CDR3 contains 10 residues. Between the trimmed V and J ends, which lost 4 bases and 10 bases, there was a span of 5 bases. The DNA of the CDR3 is TGTGCCAGCAGTGTGCGAGAGCAGTTCTTC. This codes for CASSVREQFF.

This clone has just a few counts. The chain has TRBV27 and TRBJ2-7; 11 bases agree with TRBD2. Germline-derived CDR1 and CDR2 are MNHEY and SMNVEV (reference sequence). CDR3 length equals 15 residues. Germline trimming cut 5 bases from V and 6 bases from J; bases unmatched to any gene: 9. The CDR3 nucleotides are TGTGCCAGCAGTGCCGAGACTAGCGGGAAGTCCGAGCAGTACTTC. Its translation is CASSAETSGKSEQYF.

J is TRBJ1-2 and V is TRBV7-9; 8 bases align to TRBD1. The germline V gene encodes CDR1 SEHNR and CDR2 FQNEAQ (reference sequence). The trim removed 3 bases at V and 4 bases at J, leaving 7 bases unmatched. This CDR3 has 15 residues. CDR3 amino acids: CASSFETGDSYGYTF. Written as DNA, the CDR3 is TGTGCCAGCAGCTTCGAGACAGGGGACAGCTATGGCTACACCTTC.

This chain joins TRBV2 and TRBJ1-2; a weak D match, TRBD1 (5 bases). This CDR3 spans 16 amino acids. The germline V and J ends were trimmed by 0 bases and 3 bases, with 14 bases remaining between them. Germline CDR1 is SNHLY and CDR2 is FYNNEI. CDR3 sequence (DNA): TGTGCCAGCAGTGAAGCGCTCCAGGGTGGGCACTATGGCTACACCTTC. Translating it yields CASSEALQGGHYGYTF.

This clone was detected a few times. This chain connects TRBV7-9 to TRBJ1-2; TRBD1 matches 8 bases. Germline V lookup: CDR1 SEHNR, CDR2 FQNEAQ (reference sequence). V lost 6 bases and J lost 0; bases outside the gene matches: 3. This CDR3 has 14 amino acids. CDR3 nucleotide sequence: TGTGCCAGCAGTCGACAGGGGTCTAACTATGGCTACACCTTC. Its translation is CASSRQGSNYGYTF.

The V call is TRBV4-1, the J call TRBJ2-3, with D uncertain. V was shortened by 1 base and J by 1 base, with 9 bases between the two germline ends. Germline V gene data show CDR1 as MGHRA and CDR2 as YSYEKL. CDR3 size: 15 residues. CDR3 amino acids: CASSQARQGTDTQYF. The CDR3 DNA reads TGCGCCAGCAGCCAAGCAAGGCAGGGCACAGATACGCAGTATTTT.

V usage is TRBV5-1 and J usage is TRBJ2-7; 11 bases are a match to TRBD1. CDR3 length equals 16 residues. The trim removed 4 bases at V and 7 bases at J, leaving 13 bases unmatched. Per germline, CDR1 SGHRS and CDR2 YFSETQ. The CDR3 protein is CASSTYPGQGAQEQYF. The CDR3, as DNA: TGCGCCAGCAGCACCTATCCAGGACAGGGGGCGCAGGAGCAGTACTTC. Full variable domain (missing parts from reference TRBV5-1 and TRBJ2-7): KAGVTQTPRYLIKTRGQQVTLSCSPISGHRSVSWYQQTPGQGLQFLFEYFSETQRNKGNFPGRFSGRQFSNSRSEMNVSTLELGDSALYLCASSTYPGQGAQEQYFGPGTRLTVT.

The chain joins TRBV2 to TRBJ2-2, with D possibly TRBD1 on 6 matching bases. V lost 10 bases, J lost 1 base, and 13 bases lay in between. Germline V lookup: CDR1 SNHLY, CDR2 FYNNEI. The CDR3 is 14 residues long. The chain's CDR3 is CATQRDKNTGELFF. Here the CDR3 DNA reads TGTGCCACCCAACGGGACAAGAACACCGGGGAGCTGTTTTTT.

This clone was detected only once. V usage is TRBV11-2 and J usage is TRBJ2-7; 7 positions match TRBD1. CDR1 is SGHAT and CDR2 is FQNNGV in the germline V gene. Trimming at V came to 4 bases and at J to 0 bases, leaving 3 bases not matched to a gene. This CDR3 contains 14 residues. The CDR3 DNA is TGTGCCAGCAGCTCCCAGGGGGACTCCTACGAGCAGTACTTC. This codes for CASSSQGDSYEQYF.

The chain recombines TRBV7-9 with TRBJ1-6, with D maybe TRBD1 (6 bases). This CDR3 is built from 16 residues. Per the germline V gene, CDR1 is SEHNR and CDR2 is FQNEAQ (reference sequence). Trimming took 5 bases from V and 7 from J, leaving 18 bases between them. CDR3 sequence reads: CASSPLGRTDNSPLHF. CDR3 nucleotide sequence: TGTGCCAGCAGCCCACTGGGTAGGACAGACAATTCACCCCTCCACTTT.

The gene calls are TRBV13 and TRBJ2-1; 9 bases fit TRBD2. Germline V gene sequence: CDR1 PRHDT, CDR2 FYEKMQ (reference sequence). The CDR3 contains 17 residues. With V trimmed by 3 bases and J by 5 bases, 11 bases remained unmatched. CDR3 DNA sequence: TGTGCCAGCAGCTTGCCCGGCAAACAGCGGGGGGACAATGAGCAGTTCTTC. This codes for CASSLPGKQRGDNEQFF.

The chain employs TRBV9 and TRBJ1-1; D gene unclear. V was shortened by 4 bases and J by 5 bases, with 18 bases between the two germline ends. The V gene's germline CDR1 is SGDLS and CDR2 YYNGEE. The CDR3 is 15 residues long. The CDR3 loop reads CASSPVAGRETEAFF. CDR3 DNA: TGTGCCAGCAGCCCCGTCGCGGGTAGAGAGACTGAAGCTTTCTTT.

CDR3 sequence: CASSLDPARGETQYF. CDR3 nucleotides: TGCGCCAGCAGCTTGGACCCGGCCCGTGGAGAGACCCAGTACTTC. The J gene is TRBJ2-5, the V gene TRBV5-1; no reliable D call. Per germline, CDR1 SGHRS and CDR2 YFSETQ. The germline V and J ends were trimmed by 0 bases and 4 bases, with 13 bases remaining between them. This CDR3 spans 15 amino acids.

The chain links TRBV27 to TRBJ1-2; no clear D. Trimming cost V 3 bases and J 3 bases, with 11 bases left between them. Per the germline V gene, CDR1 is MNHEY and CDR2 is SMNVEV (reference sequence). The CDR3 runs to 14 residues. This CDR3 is CASSFYGRYYGYTF. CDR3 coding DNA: TGTGCCAGCAGTTTCTACGGAAGATACTATGGCTACACCTTC.

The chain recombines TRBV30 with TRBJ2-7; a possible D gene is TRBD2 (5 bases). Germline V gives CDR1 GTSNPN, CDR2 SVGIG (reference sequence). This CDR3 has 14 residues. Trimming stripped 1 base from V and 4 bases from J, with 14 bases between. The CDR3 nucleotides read TGTGCCTGGAGTGAACAAATCGGGATTTACGAGCAGTACTTC. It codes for CAWSEQIGIYEQYF. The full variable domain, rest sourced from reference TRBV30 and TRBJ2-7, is SQTIHQWPATLVQPVGSPLSLECTVEGTSNPNLYWYRQAAGRGLQLLFYSVGIGQISSEVPQNLSASRPQDRQFILSSKKLLLSDSGFYLCAWSEQIGIYEQYFGPGTRLTVT.

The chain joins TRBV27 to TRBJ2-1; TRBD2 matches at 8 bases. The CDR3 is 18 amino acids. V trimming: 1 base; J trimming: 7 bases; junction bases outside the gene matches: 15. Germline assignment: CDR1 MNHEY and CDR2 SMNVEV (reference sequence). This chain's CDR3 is CASSLLGISGVGGNEQFF. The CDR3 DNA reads TGTGCCAGCAGTTTATTGGGGATTAGCGGGGTGGGAGGAAATGAGCAGTTCTTC.

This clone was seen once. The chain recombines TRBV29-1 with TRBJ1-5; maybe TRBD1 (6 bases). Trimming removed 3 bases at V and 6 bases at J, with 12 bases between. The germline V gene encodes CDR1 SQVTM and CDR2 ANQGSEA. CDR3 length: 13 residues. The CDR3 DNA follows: TGCAGCGTTGATAGGGGGGATGGTCAGCCCCAGCATTTT. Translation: CSVDRGDGQPQHF.

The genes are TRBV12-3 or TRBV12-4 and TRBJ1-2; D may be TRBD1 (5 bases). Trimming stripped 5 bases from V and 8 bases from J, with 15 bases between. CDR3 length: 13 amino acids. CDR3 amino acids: CASSPHVGLGYTF. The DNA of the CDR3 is TGTGCCAGCAGTCCTCACGTGGGGCTGGGCTACACCTTC.

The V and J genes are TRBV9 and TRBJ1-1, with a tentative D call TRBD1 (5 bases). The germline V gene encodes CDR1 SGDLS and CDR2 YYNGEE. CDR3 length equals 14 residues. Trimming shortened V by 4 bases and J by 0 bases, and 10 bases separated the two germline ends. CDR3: CASSRTDMNTEAFF. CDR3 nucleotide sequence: TGTGCCAGCAGCCGGACGGACATGAACACTGAAGCTTTCTTT.

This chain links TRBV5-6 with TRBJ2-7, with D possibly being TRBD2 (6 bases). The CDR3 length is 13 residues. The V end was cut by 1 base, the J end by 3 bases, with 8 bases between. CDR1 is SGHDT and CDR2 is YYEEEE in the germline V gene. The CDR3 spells CASSLWGGYEQYF. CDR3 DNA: TGTGCCAGCAGCTTGTGGGGAGGCTACGAGCAGTACTTC.